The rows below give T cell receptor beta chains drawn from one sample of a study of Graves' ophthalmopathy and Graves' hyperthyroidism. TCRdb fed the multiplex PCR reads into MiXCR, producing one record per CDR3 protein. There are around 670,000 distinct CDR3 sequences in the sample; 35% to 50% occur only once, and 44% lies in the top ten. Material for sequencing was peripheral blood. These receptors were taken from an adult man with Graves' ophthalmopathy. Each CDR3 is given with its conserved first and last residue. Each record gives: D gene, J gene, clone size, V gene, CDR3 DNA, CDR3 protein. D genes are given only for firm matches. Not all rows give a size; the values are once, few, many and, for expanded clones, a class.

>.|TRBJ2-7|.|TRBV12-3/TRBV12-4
TGTGCCAGCAGCCTCGAACAGTACGAGCAGTACTTC
CASSLEQYEQYF
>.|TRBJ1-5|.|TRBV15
TGTGCCACCAGCAGGCGACTAGCGGGAGAGGGCGAGCATTTT
CATSRRLAGEGEHF
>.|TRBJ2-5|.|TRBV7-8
TGTGCCAGCAGCTTACGTTCCACCCAGTACTTC
CASSLRSTQYF
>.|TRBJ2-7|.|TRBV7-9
TGCGCCAGCAGCCAAGACTTCAGCTGGACCTACGAGCGGTACTTC
CASSQDFSWTYERYF
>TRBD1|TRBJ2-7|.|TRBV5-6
TGTGCCAGCAGCTTGGGGGGAAGGGGGCGCGACGAGCAGTACTTC
CASSLGGRGRDEQYF
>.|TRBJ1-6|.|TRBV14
TGTGCCAGCAGTTTCAAGGGGAATTCACCCCTCCACTTT
CASSFKGNSPLHF
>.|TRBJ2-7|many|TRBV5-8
TGTGCCAGCAGCTTTACAGCCTACGAGCAGTACTTC
CASSFTAYEQYF
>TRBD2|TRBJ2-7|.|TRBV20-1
TGCAGTGCTAGAGAGAATAAGGGGACTAGTTGGTCCTACGAGCAGTACTTC
CSARENKGTSWSYEQYF
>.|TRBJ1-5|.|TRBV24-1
TGTGCCAGCTCACCGGACCTGGGTCAGCCCCAGCATTTT
CASSPDLGQPQHF
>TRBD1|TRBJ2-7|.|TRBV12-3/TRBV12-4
TGTGCCAGCAGTTCGACAGGGGAGTCCTACGAGCAGTACTTC
CASSSTGESYEQYF
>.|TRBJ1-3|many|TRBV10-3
TGTGCCATCAGTGAGTTCGGTGGAAACACCATATATTTT
CAISEFGGNTIYF
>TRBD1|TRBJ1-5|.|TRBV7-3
TGTGCCAGCAGCCCCACCGACAGGGGGGAAAACAACAATCAGCCCCAGCATTTT
CASSPTDRGENNNQPQHF